The entry that follows covers one T cell receptor (beta chain) sequence. Sequencing was performed with immunoSEQ multiplex PCR; in TCRdb, only in-frame clones are kept and a portion is missing. The table has over 200,000 clones, approximately 90% seen once. The CDR3 spans 15 residues. Trimming left V 5 bases short and J 6 bases short, with 19 bases between. Germline V gene data show CDR1 as SGHTA and CDR2 as FQGNSA. The data derive from a study of blood T cell repertoires in COVID-19. For the study at large: From T cells, B-cell-depleted T cells, or PBMCs came the material, which was cDNA or gDNA.

This TCR was recovered from a man in his 60s with COVID-19, enrolled during active disease. The sequencing input was peripheral blood. V and J are TRBV7-2 and TRBJ1-2, with D possibly being TRBD1 (5 bases). This chain's CDR3 is CASSSRVLGSDGYTF. The CDR3 nucleotides read TGTGCCAGCAGCAGCAGGGTTTTGGGATCCGATGGCTACACCTTC.